The 5 T cell receptor beta chains below all came from one sample that was sequenced in a study of T cells in Graves' hyperthyroidism and ophthalmopathy. TCR beta CDR3 sequences were amplified from RNA transcripts. A set of HTBI primers served as the primers for a first-round RT-PCR of the TCR CDR3. TCRdb reprocessed the multiplex PCR reads with MiXCR, giving one entry per CDR3 protein. The sample yields 300,000 to 500,000 distinct CDR3 sequences, roughly 13% seen once. The sequenced sample consisted of blood. The receptors derive from a man aged 50 to 60 with Graves' ophthalmopathy.

As to this clonotype: A much bigger clone sits one base away, suggesting this may be a read error. The rearrangement uses TRBV6-1 and TRBJ2-1; TRBD2 might be the D (6 bases). The CDR3 runs 16 residues. CDR1 and CDR2 (germline): MNHNS, SASEGT. With 10 bases removed from V and 9 bases from J, the gap between germline ends came to 28 bases. The CDR3 loop is CATRRDTGRGRPEQFF. CDR3 nucleotides: TGTGCCACCCGACGGGATACGGGACGGGGGAGACCTGAGCAGTTCTTC.

V usage is TRBV19 and J usage is TRBJ1-1; 7 nucleotides match TRBD1. The CDR3 totals 14 residues. The junction had 9 bases not matched to a gene; V was cut back by 7 bases and J by 4 bases. Germline V CDR1 and CDR2: LNHDA, SQIVND (reference sequence). CDR3 in amino acids: CASNTGRQGTEAFF. The CDR3 region has the DNA TGTGCCAGTAATACCGGCAGACAGGGCACTGAAGCTTTCTTT. Full variable domain (outside the CDR3, taken from reference TRBV19 and TRBJ1-1): DGGITQSPKYLFRKEGQNVTLSCEQNLNHDAMYWYRQDPGQGLRLIYYSQIVNDFQKGDIAEGYSVSREKKESFPLTVTSAQKNPTAFYLCASNTGRQGTEAFFGQGTRLTVV.

This clonotype was counted a few times. The CDR3 loop is CASSFNGGANVLTF. DNA of the CDR3: TGTGCCAGCAGTTTCAATGGTGGGGCCAACGTCCTGACTTTC. The V call is TRBV12-3 or TRBV12-4, the J call TRBJ2-6; no firm D call. V was trimmed by 3 bases and J by 3 bases, leaving 6 bases between them. The CDR3 has 14 amino acids.

The sample holds many counts of this clonotype. The chain combines TRBV2 with TRBJ2-5; 7 nucleotides line up with TRBD2. The J segment lost 5 bases and the V segment lost 0 bases, leaving 6 bases of the junction unmatched. CDR1 and CDR2 (germline): SNHLY, FYNNEI. This CDR3 is built from 15 residues. The CDR3 bases are TGTGCCAGCAGTGAAGCGGGGGGGATGGTTGAGACCCAGTACTTC. It yields the protein CASSEAGGMVETQYF.

This clonotype was detected ten times or more. The CDR3 bases are TGCAGTGCTTCAAGCGGGAGGGGGCCCACAGATACGCAGTATTTT. It encodes CSASSGRGPTDTQYF. The J gene is TRBJ2-3, the V gene TRBV20-1, with 10 bases aligning to TRBD2. Germline CDR1 DFQATT, CDR2 SNEGSKA (reference sequence). The CDR3 length is 15 residues. Trimming at V came to 5 bases and at J to 2 bases, leaving 7 bases not matched to a gene.